The 16 T cell receptor beta chains presented below share a single source sample, sequenced in a study of blood T cell repertoires in COVID-19. The data were produced by immunoSEQ multiplex PCR, yet TCRdb's version contains in-frame clones alone and is incomplete. The table includes under 65,000 clones, roughly 87% detected once. Sequenced input: peripheral blood. These TCRs come from a woman aged 55-69 years with acute or convalescent COVID-19.

V usage is TRBV7-9 and J usage is TRBJ1-1; 10 bases are shared with TRBD1. CDR3 length equals 17 residues. Germline V lookup: CDR1 SEHNR, CDR2 FQNEAQ (reference sequence). The V segment lost 3 bases and the J segment 0 bases; nucleotides outside the gene matches: 7. The CDR3, as DNA: TGTGCCAGCAGCTTGGTCCCGGGACAGGGGTTGAACACTGAAGCTTTCTTT. Amino acids: CASSLVPGQGLNTEAFF.

This sequence joins TRBV7-3 and TRBJ2-1, with 11 bases that match TRBD2. There are 15 residues in the CDR3. Germline trimming cut 3 bases from V and 8 bases from J; bases unmatched to any gene: 6. CDR1 SGHTA and CDR2 FQGTGA come from the germline V gene. CDR3 bases: TGTGCCAGCAGCTTGAGGCTAGCGGGGGGTGATGAGCAGTTCTTC. Its translation is CASSLRLAGGDEQFF. Filled out from reference TRBV7-3 and TRBJ2-1, the complete variable domain reads GAGVSQTPSNKVTEKGKYVELRCDPISGHTALYWYRQSLGQGPEFLIYFQGTGAADDSGLPNDRFFAVRPEGSVSTLKIQRTERGDSAVYLCASSLRLAGGDEQFFGPGTRLTVL.

The V and J genes are TRBV29-1 and TRBJ2-4, with 7 bases that match TRBD1. The CDR3 has 14 amino acids. Germline V CDR1 and CDR2: SQVTM, ANQGSEA. The V gene end was trimmed by 7 bases and the J gene end by 2 bases; junction bases not matched to a gene: 8. The CDR3 bases are TGCAGCGCACTGACAGGGATGACCAAAAACATTCAGTACTTC. Translation gives CSALTGMTKNIQYF.

V and J are TRBV6-1 and TRBJ2-3, with a possible D match to TRBD1 (6 bases). Germline values: CDR1 MNHNS, CDR2 SASEGT. The CDR3 is 16 residues long. Trimming pared 3 bases from V and 4 bases from J, leaving 17 bases between. The CDR3, as DNA: TGTGCCAGCAGTGACTGGACAGTTTATACCCCAGATACGCAGTATTTT. Translation gives CASSDWTVYTPDTQYF.

The gene calls are TRBV6-5 and TRBJ1-4; 8 nucleotides match TRBD1. The CDR3 sequence is 15 residues long. Per germline, CDR1 MNHEY and CDR2 SVGAGI. J gave up 12 bases and V 4 bases, and 13 bases lay outside the gene matches. The CDR3 protein is CASSSGTGLLGELFF. The CDR3 DNA reads as TGTGCCAGCAGTTCCGGGACAGGTCTCCTTGGGGAACTGTTTTTT.

This clone was seen only once. This sequence joins TRBV21-1 and TRBJ2-7; whether TRBD1, the table's D call, matches the DNA was not checked. TRBV21-1 is an annotated pseudogene. This CDR3 contains 14 residues. CDR3 amino acids: CASPQDSSSYEQYF. The DNA of the CDR3 is TGTGCCAGCCCCCAAGATTCCAGCTCCTACGAGCAGTACTTC.

This chain connects TRBV5-1 to TRBJ2-7; a possible D gene is TRBD2 (6 bases). The CDR3 extends over 16 amino acids. V was cut by 3 bases and J by 0 bases, with 16 bases left in between. The germline V gene encodes CDR1 SGHRS and CDR2 YFSETQ. CDR3 loop: CASSSRERSRSYEQYF. The CDR3 DNA is TGCGCCAGCAGCTCGCGGGAAAGATCCCGCTCCTACGAGCAGTACTTC.

In this sample, this clone turned up a few times. V gene TRBV6-5 combines with J gene TRBJ1-6; 8 bases are shared with TRBD1. V shed 6 bases and J 8 bases; nucleotides not matched to a gene: 9. This CDR3 contains 15 residues. Germline V lookup: CDR1 MNHEY, CDR2 SVGAGI. CDR3 sequence (DNA): TGTGCCAGCAGAGACAGGGGCAGCTTTTATTCACCCCTCCACTTT. Its protein product is CASRDRGSFYSPLHF.

V and J are TRBV18 and TRBJ2-3, with 10 bases fitting TRBD2. Germline trimming cut 1 base from V and 4 bases from J; bases unmatched to any gene: 5. Germline V gene data show CDR1 as KGHSH and CDR2 as LQKENI. The CDR3 runs 16 residues. In nucleotides, the CDR3 is TGTGCCAGCTCACCACAGCGGGGGGGCGGGGCAGATACGCAGTATTTT. Protein product: CASSPQRGGGADTQYF.

The chain employs TRBV19 and TRBJ2-1; tentative D call: TRBD2 (6 bases). CDR1 and CDR2 (germline): LNHDA, SQIVND (reference sequence). V was shortened by 5 bases and J by 6 bases, with 11 bases between the two germline ends. The CDR3 consists of 13 residues. In nucleotides, the CDR3 is TGTGCCAGTAGTGAGCGGGCGGCCAATGAGCAGTTCTTC. Translating gives CASSERAANEQFF.

The rearrangement links TRBV21-1 to TRBJ1-2; TRBD1, as called in the table, went unchecked against the DNA. TRBV21-1 is a pseudogene. This CDR3 spans 14 amino acids. The CDR3 sequence is CAGHGAGEGYGYTF. CDR3 DNA: TGTGCCGGCCATGGGGCAGGGGAAGGTTATGGCTACACCTTC.

This sequence joins TRBV18 and TRBJ2-1, with TRBD2 matching 12 bases. The CDR3 length is 15 residues. The V gene's germline CDR1 is KGHSH and CDR2 LQKENI. Trimming took 5 bases from V and 4 from J; bases not matched to a gene: 3. CDR3 sequence (DNA): TGTGCCAGCTCAGCGGGGACTAGCGGGTACAATGAGCAGTTCTTC. Translating it yields CASSAGTSGYNEQFF.

The rearrangement joins TRBV7-9 to TRBJ2-5; D might be TRBD2 (7 bases). Trimming stripped 4 bases from V and 4 bases from J, with 25 bases between. This CDR3 has 18 amino acids. CDR1 SEHNR and CDR2 FQNEAQ come from the germline V gene (reference sequence). The CDR3 region is CASSSGLSGGLLVETQYF. CDR3 nucleotide sequence: TGTGCCAGCAGCTCGGGACTGTCGGGGGGCCTTCTAGTAGAGACCCAGTACTTC.

This chain uses TRBV2 with TRBJ2-6; D call uncertain. Germline values: CDR1 SNHLY, CDR2 FYNNEI. Trimming stripped 6 bases from V and 1 base from J, with 16 bases between. The CDR3 has 17 residues. CDR3 sequence: CASRRISPYSGANVLTF. The DNA for the CDR3 is TGTGCCAGCAGAAGGATTAGCCCTTATTCTGGGGCCAACGTCCTGACTTTC. The entire variable domain, with the rest obtained from reference TRBV2 and TRBJ2-6, is as follows: EPEVTQTPSHQVTQMGQEVILRCVPISNHLYFYWYRQILGQKVEFLVSFYNNEISEKSEIFDDQFSVERPDGSNFTLKIRSTKLEDSAMYFCASRRISPYSGANVLTFGAGSRLTVL.

The V gene is TRBV5-4, the J gene TRBJ2-5; the match to TRBD2 covers 13 bases. CDR1 SGHNT and CDR2 YYREEE come from the germline V gene (reference sequence). The V segment lost 6 bases and the J segment 3 bases; nucleotides outside the gene matches: 8. This CDR3 contains 16 residues. The CDR3 spells CASTTGLAGAKETQYF. CDR3 bases: TGTGCCAGCACCACAGGACTAGCGGGGGCTAAAGAGACCCAGTACTTC.

This clone has more than one count but fewer than ten. The CDR3 reads CASSRTGGADEQYF. The CDR3 DNA reads TGTGCCAGCAGTCGGACAGGGGGCGCGGACGAGCAGTACTTC. The rearrangement joins TRBV6-5 to TRBJ2-7, with TRBD1 matching over 11 bases. This CDR3 is built from 14 residues. Unmatched junction bases numbered 5, after V lost 5 bases and J lost 5 bases. The V gene's germline CDR1 is MNHEY and CDR2 SVGAGI.